Described below is a single T cell receptor (beta chain) sequence and its context. Its target is unknown. V lost 6 bases, J lost 4 bases, and 16 bases lay in between. Germline CDR1 MNHEY, CDR2 SVGAGI. The CDR3 runs 14 residues. Some clones are missing from TCRdb's copy, which holds only in-frame ones; the method was immunoSEQ multiplex PCR. The repertoire holds some 20,000 clones, with approximately 88% as singletons. This sample was taken from a study of chemoradiotherapy in HPV16-positive cancers. Study at large: Candidate HPV-specific T-cell clones and common TCR motifs came from functional assays in two HPV16-positive patients.

Study-wide results and caveats: During treatment, candidate HPV-specific clones and E7-related motifs expanded in tumor. The functional HPV-specific definition rests on just a couple of HPV16-positive patients.

The sequenced sample was blood, obtained from a patient who underwent chemoradiotherapy. This TCR was sampled from a human donor with HPV-associated anogenital cancer. The gene calls are TRBV6-5 and TRBJ2-7, with D perhaps TRBD1 (6 bases). CDR3 in amino acids: CASRPTGTFYEQYF. DNA for the CDR3: TGTGCCAGCAGGCCTACAGGGACCTTTTACGAGCAGTACTTC.